Shown below are 2 T cell receptor beta chains from a single sample sequenced in a study of blood T cell repertoires in COVID-19. Only in-frame clones appear in the TCRdb table, and some are missing; sequencing was by immunoSEQ multiplex PCR. The repertoire holds fewer than 350,000 clones, with roughly 86% as singletons. Input material: peripheral blood. The receptors shown here come from a man aged 18 to 35 with active or convalescent COVID-19.

V gene TRBV7-8 combines with J gene TRBJ2-3; TRBD2 matches at 11 bases. Germline-derived CDR1 and CDR2 are SGHVS and FQNEAQ. CDR3 length: 15 residues. V shed 6 bases and J 6 bases; nucleotides not matched to a gene: 8. The CDR3 spells CASRPSGGIQDTQYF. The CDR3 coding sequence is TGTGCCAGCAGGCCTAGCGGGGGGATTCAGGATACGCAGTATTTT.

The V and J genes are TRBV29-1 and TRBJ1-2, with a possible D match to TRBD1 (6 bases). V was clipped by 7 bases and J by 7 bases, with 19 bases between them. This CDR3 contains 13 residues. Germline CDR1 is SQVTM and CDR2 is ANQGSEA. CDR3 bases: TGCAGCGCTCCCGGGGGGGGCAGAGGTGGCTACACCTTC. Its translation: CSAPGGGRGGYTF.